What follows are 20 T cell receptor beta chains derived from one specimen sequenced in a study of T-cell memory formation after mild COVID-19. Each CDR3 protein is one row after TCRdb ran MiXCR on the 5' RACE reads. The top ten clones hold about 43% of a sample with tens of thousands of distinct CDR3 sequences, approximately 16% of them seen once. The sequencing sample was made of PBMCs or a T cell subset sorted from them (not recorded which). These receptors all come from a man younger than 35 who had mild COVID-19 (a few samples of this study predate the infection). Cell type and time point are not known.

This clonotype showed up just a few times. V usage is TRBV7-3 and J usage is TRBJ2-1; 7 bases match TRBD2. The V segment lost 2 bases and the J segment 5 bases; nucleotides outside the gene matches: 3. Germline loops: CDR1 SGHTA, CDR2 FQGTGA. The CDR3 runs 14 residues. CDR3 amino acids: CASSLGGDNNEQFF. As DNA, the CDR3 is TGTGCCAGCAGCTTAGGGGGGGATAACAATGAGCAGTTCTTC. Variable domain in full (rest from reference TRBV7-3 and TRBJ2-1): GAGVSQTPSNKVTEKGKYVELRCDPISGHTALYWYRQSLGQGPEFLIYFQGTGAADDSGLPNDRFFAVRPEGSVSTLKIQRTERGDSAVYLCASSLGGDNNEQFFGPGTRLTVL.

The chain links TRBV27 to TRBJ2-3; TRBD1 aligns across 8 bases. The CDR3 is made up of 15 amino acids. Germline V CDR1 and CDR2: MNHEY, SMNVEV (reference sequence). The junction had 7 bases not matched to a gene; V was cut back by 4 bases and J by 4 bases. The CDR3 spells CASSYTGGVADTQYF. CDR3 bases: TGTGCCAGCAGTTATACAGGGGGAGTTGCAGATACGCAGTATTTT.

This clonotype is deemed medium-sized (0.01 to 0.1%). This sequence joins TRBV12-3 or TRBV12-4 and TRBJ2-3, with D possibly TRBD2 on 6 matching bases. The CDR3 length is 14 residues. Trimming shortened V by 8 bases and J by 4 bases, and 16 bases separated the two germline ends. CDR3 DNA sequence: TGTGCCAGCGAGTTATACGCGGGGTCAGATACGCAGTATTTT. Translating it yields CASELYAGSDTQYF.

The CDR3 spells CASRLSDGEVGHYGYTF. CDR3 nucleotide sequence: TGTGCCAGCAGGCTTTCCGATGGGGAAGTAGGGCACTATGGCTACACCTTC. V usage is TRBV12-3 or TRBV12-4 and J usage is TRBJ1-2, with D uncertain. Trimming pared 6 bases from V and 3 bases from J, leaving 23 bases between. This CDR3 comprises 17 residues.

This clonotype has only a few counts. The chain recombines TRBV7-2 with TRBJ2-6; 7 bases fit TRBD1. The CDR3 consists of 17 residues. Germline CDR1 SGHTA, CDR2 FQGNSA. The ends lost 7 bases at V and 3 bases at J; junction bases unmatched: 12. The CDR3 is CASNLLEGALGANVLTF. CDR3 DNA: TGTGCCAGCAACCTTCTTGAGGGGGCGCTTGGGGCCAACGTCCTGACTTTC.

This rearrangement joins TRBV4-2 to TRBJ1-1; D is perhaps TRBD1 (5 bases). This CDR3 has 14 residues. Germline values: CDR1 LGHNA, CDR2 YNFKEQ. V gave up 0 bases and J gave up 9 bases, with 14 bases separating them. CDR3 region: CASSQDGGTEKAFF. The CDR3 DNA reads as TGTGCCAGCAGCCAAGATGGAGGGACGGAGAAAGCTTTCTTT.

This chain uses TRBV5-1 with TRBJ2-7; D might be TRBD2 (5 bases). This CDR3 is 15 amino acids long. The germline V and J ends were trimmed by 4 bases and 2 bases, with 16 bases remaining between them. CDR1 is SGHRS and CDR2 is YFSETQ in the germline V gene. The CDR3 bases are TGCGCCAGCAGCGGACCACGGATCGGGGCCTACGAGCAGTACTTC. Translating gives CASSGPRIGAYEQYF.

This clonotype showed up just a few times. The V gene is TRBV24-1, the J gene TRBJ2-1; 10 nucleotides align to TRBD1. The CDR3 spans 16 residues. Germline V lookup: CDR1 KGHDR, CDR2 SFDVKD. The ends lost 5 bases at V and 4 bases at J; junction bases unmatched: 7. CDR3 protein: CATSVGDRGYYNEQFF. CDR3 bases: TGTGCCACCAGTGTCGGGGACAGGGGATATTACAATGAGCAGTTCTTC.

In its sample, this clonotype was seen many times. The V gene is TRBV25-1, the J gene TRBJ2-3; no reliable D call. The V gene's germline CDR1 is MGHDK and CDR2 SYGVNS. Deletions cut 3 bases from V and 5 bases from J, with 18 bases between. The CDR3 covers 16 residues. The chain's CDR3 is CASSDTVTSDLDTQYF. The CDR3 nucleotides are TGTGCCAGCAGTGATACCGTTACGAGCGATCTAGATACGCAGTATTTT.

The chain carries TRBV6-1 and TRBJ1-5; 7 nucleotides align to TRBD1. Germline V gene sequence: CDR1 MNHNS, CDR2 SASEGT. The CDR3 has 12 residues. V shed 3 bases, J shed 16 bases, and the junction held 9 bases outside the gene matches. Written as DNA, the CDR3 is TGTGCCAGCAGTGAGAAGACAGGGTTGGGACATTTT. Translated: CASSEKTGLGHF.

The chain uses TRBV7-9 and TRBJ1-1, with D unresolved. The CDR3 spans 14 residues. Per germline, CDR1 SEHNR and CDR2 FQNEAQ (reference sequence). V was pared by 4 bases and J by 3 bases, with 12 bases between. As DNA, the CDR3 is TGTGCCAGCAGCTCCGACCCCCCGCACACTGAAGCTTTCTTT. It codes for CASSSDPPHTEAFF.

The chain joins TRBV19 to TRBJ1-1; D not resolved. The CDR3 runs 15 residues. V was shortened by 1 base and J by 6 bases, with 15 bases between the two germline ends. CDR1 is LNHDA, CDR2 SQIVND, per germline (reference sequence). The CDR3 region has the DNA TGTGCCAGTAGTATAGGCGGCGGAGCTCGGGCTGAAGCTTTCTTT. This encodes CASSIGGGARAEAFF.

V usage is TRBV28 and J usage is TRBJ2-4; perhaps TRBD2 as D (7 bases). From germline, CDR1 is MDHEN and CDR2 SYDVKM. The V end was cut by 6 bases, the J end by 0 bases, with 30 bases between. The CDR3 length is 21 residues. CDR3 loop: CASSTALLLRGGNLAKNIQYF. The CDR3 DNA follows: TGTGCCAGCAGCACCGCCCTTCTTTTAAGGGGGGGGAACCTAGCCAAAAACATTCAGTACTTC.

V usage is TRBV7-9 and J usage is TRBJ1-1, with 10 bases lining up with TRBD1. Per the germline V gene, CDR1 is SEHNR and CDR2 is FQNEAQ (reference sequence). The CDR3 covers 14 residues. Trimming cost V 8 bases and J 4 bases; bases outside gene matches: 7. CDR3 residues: CASASGQGLTEAFF. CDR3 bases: TGTGCCAGCGCGTCGGGACAGGGGCTCACTGAAGCTTTCTTT. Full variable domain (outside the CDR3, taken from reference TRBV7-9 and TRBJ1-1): DTGVSQNPRHKITKRGQNVTFRCDPISEHNRLYWYRQTLGQGPEFLTYFQNEAQLEKSRLLSDRFSAERPKGSFSTLEIQRTEQGDSAMYLCASASGQGLTEAFFGQGTRLTVV.

The DNA of the CDR3 is TGTGCCAGCAGCAAAGGGGAAGGAGGGGATACGCAGTATTTT. It yields the protein CASSKGEGGDTQYF. The chain couples TRBV21-1 to TRBJ2-3; TRBD2 reflects the table's D call only, with no check against the DNA. TRBV21-1 counts as a pseudogene. This CDR3 has 14 amino acids.

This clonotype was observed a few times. The CDR3 sequence is CASSYVNTEAFF. The CDR3 region has the DNA TGTGCCAGCAGTTACGTGAACACTGAAGCTTTCTTT. The chain couples TRBV6-6 to TRBJ1-1; D uncertain. The V and J ends lost 2 bases and 0 bases respectively, with 1 base between them. The CDR3 length is 12 residues. Looked up from germline, CDR1 is MNHNY and CDR2 is SVGAGI (reference sequence).

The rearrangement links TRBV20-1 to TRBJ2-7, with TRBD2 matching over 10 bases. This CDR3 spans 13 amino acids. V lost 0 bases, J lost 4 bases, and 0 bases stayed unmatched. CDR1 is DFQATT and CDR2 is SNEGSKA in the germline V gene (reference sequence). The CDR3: CSAREGLAYEQYF. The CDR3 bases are TGCAGTGCTAGAGAGGGACTAGCGTACGAGCAGTACTTC.

The CDR3 sequence: CASSQEVLGRLTNNEQFF. CDR3 sequence (DNA): TGTGCCAGCAGCCAAGAAGTGCTGGGTAGACTAACCAACAATGAGCAGTTCTTC. The chain has TRBV4-2 and TRBJ2-1, with a tentative D call TRBD2 (5 bases). Germline lookup yields CDR1 LGHNA and CDR2 YNFKEQ. The length of the CDR3 is 18 residues. Trimming pared 0 bases from V and 5 bases from J, leaving 20 bases between.

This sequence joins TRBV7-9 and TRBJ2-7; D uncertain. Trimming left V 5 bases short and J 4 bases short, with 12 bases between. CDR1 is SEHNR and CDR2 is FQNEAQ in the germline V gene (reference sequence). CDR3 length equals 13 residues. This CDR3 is CASSAFAGYEQYF. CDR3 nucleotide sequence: TGTGCCAGCAGCGCCTTTGCCGGTTACGAGCAGTACTTC.

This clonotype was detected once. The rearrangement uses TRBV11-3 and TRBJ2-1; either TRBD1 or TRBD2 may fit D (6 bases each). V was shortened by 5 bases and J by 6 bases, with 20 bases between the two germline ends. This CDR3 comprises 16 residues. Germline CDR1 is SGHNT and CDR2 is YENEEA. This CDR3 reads CASSTPLGGRGNEQFF. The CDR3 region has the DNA TGTGCCAGCAGCACCCCTCTGGGGGGCCGGGGCAATGAGCAGTTCTTC.